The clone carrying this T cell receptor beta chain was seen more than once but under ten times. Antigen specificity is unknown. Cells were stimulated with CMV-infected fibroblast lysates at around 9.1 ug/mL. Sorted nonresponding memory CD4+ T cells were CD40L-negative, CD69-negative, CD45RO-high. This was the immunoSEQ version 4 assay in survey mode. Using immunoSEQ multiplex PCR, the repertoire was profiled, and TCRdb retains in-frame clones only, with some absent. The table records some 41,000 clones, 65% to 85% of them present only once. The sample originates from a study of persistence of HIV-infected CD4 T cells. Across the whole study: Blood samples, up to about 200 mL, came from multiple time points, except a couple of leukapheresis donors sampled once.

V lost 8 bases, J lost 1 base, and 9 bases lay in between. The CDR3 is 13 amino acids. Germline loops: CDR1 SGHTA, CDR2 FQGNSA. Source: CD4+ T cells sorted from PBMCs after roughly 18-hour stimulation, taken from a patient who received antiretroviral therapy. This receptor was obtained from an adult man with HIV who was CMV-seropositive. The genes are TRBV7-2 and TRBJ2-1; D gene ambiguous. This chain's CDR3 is CASCWQSYNEQFF. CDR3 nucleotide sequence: TGTGCCAGCTGCTGGCAGTCCTACAATGAGCAGTTCTTC.